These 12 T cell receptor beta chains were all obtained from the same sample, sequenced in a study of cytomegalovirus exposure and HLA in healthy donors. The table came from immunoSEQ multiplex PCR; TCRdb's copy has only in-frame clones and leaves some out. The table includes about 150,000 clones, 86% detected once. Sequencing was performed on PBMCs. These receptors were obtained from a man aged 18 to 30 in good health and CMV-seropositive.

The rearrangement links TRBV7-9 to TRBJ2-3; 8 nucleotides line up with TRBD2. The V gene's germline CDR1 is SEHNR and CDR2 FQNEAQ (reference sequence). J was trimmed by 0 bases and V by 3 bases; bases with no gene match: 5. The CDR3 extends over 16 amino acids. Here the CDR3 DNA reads TGTGCCAGCAGCTTTAGAAGCGGGAGCAGCACAGATACGCAGTATTTT. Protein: CASSFRSGSSTDTQYF. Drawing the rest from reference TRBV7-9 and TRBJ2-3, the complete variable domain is DTGVSQNPRHKITKRGQNVTFRCDPISEHNRLYWYRQTLGQGPEFLTYFQNEAQLEKSRLLSDRFSAERPKGSFSTLEIQRTEQGDSAMYLCASSFRSGSSTDTQYFGPGTRLTVL.

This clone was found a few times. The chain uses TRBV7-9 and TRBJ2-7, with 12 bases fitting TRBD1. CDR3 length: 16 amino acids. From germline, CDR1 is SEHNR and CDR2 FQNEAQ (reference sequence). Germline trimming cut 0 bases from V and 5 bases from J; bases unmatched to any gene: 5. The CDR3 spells CASSLAGTGGLHEQYF. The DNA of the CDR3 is TGTGCCAGCAGCTTAGCGGGGACAGGGGGCTTGCACGAGCAGTACTTC.

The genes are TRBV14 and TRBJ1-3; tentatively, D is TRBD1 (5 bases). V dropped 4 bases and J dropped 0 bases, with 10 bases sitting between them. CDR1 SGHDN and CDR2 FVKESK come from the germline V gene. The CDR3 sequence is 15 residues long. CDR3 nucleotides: TGTGCCAGCAGCCTCGGACAAACCTCTGGAAACACCATATATTTT. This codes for CASSLGQTSGNTIYF.

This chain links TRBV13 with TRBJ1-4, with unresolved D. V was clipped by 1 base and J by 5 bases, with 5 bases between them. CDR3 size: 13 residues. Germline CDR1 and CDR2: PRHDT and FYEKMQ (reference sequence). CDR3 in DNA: TGTGCCAGCAGCTTAGCGGGGAATGAAAAACTGTTTTTT. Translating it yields CASSLAGNEKLFF.

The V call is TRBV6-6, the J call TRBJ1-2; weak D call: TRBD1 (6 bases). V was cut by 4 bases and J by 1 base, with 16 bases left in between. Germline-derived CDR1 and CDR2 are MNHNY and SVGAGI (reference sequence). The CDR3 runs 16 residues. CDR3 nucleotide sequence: TGTGCCAGCAGTTTCCTACAGGGAAGAATTAACTATGGCTACACCTTC. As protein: CASSFLQGRINYGYTF.

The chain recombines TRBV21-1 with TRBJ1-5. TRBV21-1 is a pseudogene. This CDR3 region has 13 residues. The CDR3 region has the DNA TGTGCCATCTCGGTGGGAGGCAATCAGCCCCAGCATTTT. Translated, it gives CAISVGGNQPQHF.

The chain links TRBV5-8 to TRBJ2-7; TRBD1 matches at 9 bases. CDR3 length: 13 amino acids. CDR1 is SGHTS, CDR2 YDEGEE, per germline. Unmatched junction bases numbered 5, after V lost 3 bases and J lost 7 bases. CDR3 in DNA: TGTGCCAGCAGCTGGACAGGGGCGCGGGAGCAGTACTTC. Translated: CASSWTGAREQYF.

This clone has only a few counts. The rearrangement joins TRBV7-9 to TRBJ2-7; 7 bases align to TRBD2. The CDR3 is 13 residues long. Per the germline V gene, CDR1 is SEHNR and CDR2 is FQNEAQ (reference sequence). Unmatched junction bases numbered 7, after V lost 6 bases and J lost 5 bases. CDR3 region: CASSSPGGNEQYF. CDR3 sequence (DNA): TGTGCCAGCAGTTCCCCCGGGGGGAACGAGCAGTACTTC.

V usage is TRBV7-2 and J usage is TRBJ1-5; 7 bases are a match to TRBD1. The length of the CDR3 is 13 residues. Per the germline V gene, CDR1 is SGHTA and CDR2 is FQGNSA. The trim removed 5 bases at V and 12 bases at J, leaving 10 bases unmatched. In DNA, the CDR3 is TGTGCCAGCAGCCCGACAGGGCAAGTTCACCAGCATTTT. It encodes CASSPTGQVHQHF.

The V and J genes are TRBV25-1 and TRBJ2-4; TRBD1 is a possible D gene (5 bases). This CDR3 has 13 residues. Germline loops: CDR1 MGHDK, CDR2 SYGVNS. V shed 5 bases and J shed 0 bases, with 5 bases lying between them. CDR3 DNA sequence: TGTGCCAGCAGTACAGGAGCCAAAAACATTCAGTACTTC. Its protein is CASSTGAKNIQYF.

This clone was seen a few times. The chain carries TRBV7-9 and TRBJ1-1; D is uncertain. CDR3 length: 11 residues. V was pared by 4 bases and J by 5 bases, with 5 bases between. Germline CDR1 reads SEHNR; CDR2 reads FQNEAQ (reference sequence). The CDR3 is CASSSGTEAFF. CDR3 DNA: TGTGCCAGCAGCTCGGGGACTGAAGCTTTCTTT.

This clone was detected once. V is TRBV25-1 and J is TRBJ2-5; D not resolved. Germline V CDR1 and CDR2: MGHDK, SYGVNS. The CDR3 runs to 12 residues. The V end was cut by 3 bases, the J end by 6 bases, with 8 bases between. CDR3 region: CASSDEIQTQYF. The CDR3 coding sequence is TGTGCCAGCAGTGATGAGATCCAGACCCAGTACTTC.